The rows below give T cell receptor beta chains drawn from one sample of a study of cytomegalovirus exposure and HLA in healthy donors. Method: immunoSEQ multiplex PCR; TCRdb's copy keeps in-frame clones and lacks some. The sample records 200,000 to 250,000 clones, approximately 82% being singletons. Sequencing input: PBMCs. These receptor sequences come from a woman under 30 in good health and CMV-seronegative. CDR3s include the opening cysteine and the closing phenylalanine or tryptophan. The D gene is left open where the match is weak. Size tells how often a clone was seen (once, few, many) or the class of an expanded clone, and some rows leave it out.

TRBJ1-5 - - TRBV6-1 CASRTDSNNQPQHF
TRBJ2-7 - - TRBV9 CASSVALDLREQYF
TRBJ1-2 - - TRBV6-6 CASSGTNYGYTF
TRBJ2-1 - - TRBV28 CASSFRGRSYNEQFF
TRBJ2-1 TRBD2 - TRBV27 CAIQSSGRAVGEQFF
TRBJ2-7 - - TRBV7-8 CASSSVGVVYEQYF
TRBJ2-1 TRBD2 - TRBV6-1 CASSEVQREENEQFF
TRBJ1-1 - once TRBV5-1 CASSFDGNTEAFF
TRBJ2-1 - - TRBV28 CASSSPPREQFF
TRBJ1-5 TRBD1 - TRBV6-1 CASSDRDRYNQPQHF
TRBJ1-2 - - TRBV2 CASNGANYGYTF
TRBJ2-7 TRBD2 once TRBV11-2 CASSLKRERYEQYF
TRBJ2-5 - - TRBV7-3 CASSLTGLRGETQYF
TRBJ2-7 - - TRBV6-5 CASSYSTGSPSYEQYF
TRBJ1-3 - - TRBV30 CAWTWSSGNTIYF
TRBJ2-5 - - TRBV7-7 CASTSGTQETQYF
TRBJ1-2 - once TRBV6-5 CASRLGTYCRF
TRBJ2-1 TRBD1 once TRBV27 CASSPQGQATNQEEFF
TRBJ2-4 TRBD2 - TRBV30 CAWSPGLAGGLAKNIQYF
TRBJ1-1 - - TRBV13 CASSRSGPNTEAFF
TRBJ2-1 - - TRBV7-3 CASSSSGQLYNEQFF
TRBJ2-5 - once TRBV11-2 CASSLRGRGETQYF
TRBJ2-7 - - TRBV7-3 CASSSQRNYEQYF
TRBJ1-6 - - TRBV5-8 CASSTGRKSSYNSPLHF
TRBJ2-3 - - TRBV28 CASTPPASVRVRGTDTQYF
TRBJ1-2 - - TRBV6-5 CASSAGPGGYGYTF
TRBJ1-6 TRBD1 - TRBV19 CASSISGTAVSPLHF
TRBJ1-2 TRBD1 - TRBV19 CASSMGQGVLNGYTF
TRBJ1-5 - - TRBV2 CASSESRLFNQPQHF
TRBJ2-7 - - TRBV20-1 CSAQISYEQYF
TRBJ1-2 - - TRBV30 CAWSVSPIYDYGYTF
TRBJ1-2 TRBD1 - TRBV28 CASGGQGISYGYTF
TRBJ2-4 TRBD1 - TRBV2 CASTGTGGRGPIKNIQYF
TRBJ2-1 - - TRBV6-6 CASSYSMRELDGQFF
TRBJ2-1 - - TRBV4-1 CASSPVGGRKEQFF
TRBJ1-5 - once TRBV7-8 CASSPGRSYSNQPQHF